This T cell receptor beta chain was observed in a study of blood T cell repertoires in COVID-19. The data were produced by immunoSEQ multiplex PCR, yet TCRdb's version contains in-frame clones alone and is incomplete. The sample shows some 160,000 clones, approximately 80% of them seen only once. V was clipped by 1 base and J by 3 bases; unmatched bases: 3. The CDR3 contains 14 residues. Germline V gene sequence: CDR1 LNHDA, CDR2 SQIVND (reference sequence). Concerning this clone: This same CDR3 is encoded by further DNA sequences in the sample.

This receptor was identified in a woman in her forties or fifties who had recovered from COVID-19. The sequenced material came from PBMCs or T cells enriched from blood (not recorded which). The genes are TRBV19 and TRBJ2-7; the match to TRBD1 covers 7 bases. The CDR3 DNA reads TGTGCCAGTAGTATAGGGACAGGACTCTACGAGCAGTACTTC. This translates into CASSIGTGLYEQYF.